These 10 T cell receptor beta chains originate from one sample sequenced in a study of post-analysis software for immune sequencing data. Study-wide findings and caveats: There were about five TRBV segments more frequent in patients than controls, and TRBV5-6, TRBV5-1 and TRBV20-1 were among them.

Unique molecular identifiers had been added to the TCR beta cDNA libraries. In TCRdb, the PCR reads were re-called with MiXCR into one record per CDR3 protein. The data hold about 570,000 distinct CDR3 sequences, with approximately 31% observed a single time. Their recognized antigens are unknown. Input material: blood. These receptors came from a girl under 18 with multiple sclerosis.

A few counts support this clonotype. The genes are TRBV12-3 or TRBV12-4 and TRBJ2-1, with D uncertain. The CDR3 runs to 12 residues. Between the trimmed V and J ends, which lost 7 bases and 5 bases, there was a span of 9 bases. CDR3 loop: CASISPDNEQFF. In nucleotides, the CDR3 is TGTGCCAGCATCAGTCCCGACAATGAGCAGTTCTTC.

The chain is built from TRBV15 and TRBJ2-3; TRBD2 aligns across 10 bases. Losses at the gene ends were 1 base for V and 6 bases for J; bases not matched to a gene: 4. The CDR3 is made up of 15 amino acids. CDR1 LNHNV and CDR2 YYDKDF come from the germline V gene (reference sequence). The CDR3 sequence is CATSRGSGGEDTQYF. The CDR3 DNA sequence: TGTGCCACCAGCAGAGGAAGCGGGGGGGAGGATACGCAGTATTTT.

The rearrangement links TRBV12-3 or TRBV12-4 to TRBJ2-7; maybe TRBD1 (7 bases). V was trimmed by 10 bases and J by 1 base, leaving 32 bases between them. CDR3 length: 19 amino acids. The CDR3 nucleotides are TGTGCCACCACCAGTTTTCTTACTGACAGGGCCCGGGGGTCCTACGAGCAGTACTTC. Translating it yields CATTSFLTDRARGSYEQYF.

This rearrangement joins TRBV20-1 to TRBJ2-2, with 13 bases identical to TRBD2. The V gene's germline CDR1 is DFQATT and CDR2 SNEGSKA (reference sequence). The CDR3 extends over 16 amino acids. Trimming cost V 1 base and J 5 bases; bases outside gene matches: 4. For the CDR3, the DNA is TGCAGTGCTAGAGTCGGGACTAGCGGGGCAACCGGGGAGCTGTTTTTT. It encodes CSARVGTSGATGELFF.

The chain combines TRBV6-6 with TRBJ2-5, with D hard to call. Deletions cut 4 bases from V and 2 bases from J, with 11 bases between. This CDR3 has 14 residues. Germline CDR1 is MNHNY and CDR2 is SVGAGI (reference sequence). The CDR3 sequence is CASSSPDKQETQYF. The CDR3 coding sequence is TGTGCCAGCAGTTCCCCAGATAAGCAAGAGACCCAGTACTTC.

The V and J genes are TRBV5-1 and TRBJ1-2, with D unresolved. With 4 bases removed from V and 3 bases from J, the gap between germline ends came to 10 bases. CDR1 is SGHRS and CDR2 is YFSETQ in the germline V gene. The CDR3 spans 13 residues. The CDR3 nucleotides are TGCGCCAGCAGCGATACCGCGGACTATGGCTACACCTTC. It codes for CASSDTADYGYTF.

This clonotype has a handful of counts. The V call is TRBV7-6, the J call TRBJ2-3, with 10 bases fitting TRBD2. V was pared by 5 bases and J by 14 bases, with 13 bases of the junction left unmatched. The CDR3 is 14 residues long. Germline V gene lookup returns CDR1 SGHVS and CDR2 FNYEAQ. CDR3 DNA sequence: TGTGCCAGCAGCCCTCCCGGTAGCGGGGGGCCGCGGTATTTT. This sequence encodes CASSPPGSGGPRYF.

This chain links TRBV7-8 with TRBJ2-5; D possibly corresponds to TRBD1 (6 bases). The end of the DNA is better explained by TRBJ2-7, so the J call may be wrong. CDR3 length equals 18 residues. Germline loops: CDR1 SGHVS, CDR2 FQNEAQ. The CDR3 sequence: CASSLIGAFDRIGYEQYF. In nucleotides, the CDR3 is TGTGCCAGCAGCTTAATTGGTGCCTTCGACAGGATAGGATACGAGCAGTACTTC.

This rearrangement joins TRBV10-3 to TRBJ2-5; unclear D gene. Trimming stripped 6 bases from V and 3 bases from J, with 8 bases between. Germline V lookup: CDR1 ENHRY, CDR2 SYGVKD. The length of the CDR3 is 12 residues. CDR3 in amino acids: CAIRTAEETQYF. As DNA, the CDR3 is TGTGCCATCAGGACGGCCGAAGAGACCCAGTACTTC.

About this clonotype itself: A junction boundary mismatches the germline segment, possibly from a read error. The CDR3 DNA is TGTGCCAGCAGTTACGGGTCGAGGGGATCGCAAGGGACCCAGTACTTC. Protein product: CASSYGSRGSQGTQYF. This sequence joins TRBV6-2 or TRBV6-3 and TRBJ2-5; tentatively, D is TRBD1 or TRBD2 (5 bases each). The CDR3 extends over 16 amino acids. Germline V gene lookup returns CDR1 MNHEY and CDR2 SVGEGT.